This TCR beta chain is from a study of blood T cell repertoires in COVID-19. Study summary: The samples span acute and convalescent COVID-19 from the United States, Italy and Spain. The analysed material was cDNA or gDNA that came from T cells, B-cell-depleted T cells, or PBMCs.

Methods used by the authors: Cell counts per sample came from amplifying reference gene primers. Profiled with immunoSEQ multiplex PCR; TCRdb holds only in-frame clones, not every one. V, J and clone size are taken as reported in that table, and D and trimming were inferred from the DNA itself. This table holds about 260,000 clones, more than 85% found once. Germline V CDR1 and CDR2: MRHNA, SNTAGT. The V and J ends lost 4 bases and 6 bases respectively, with 14 bases between them. This CDR3 contains 14 residues. One Seattle source followed patients from active infection through their disease course. The sequenced material came from peripheral blood. This sequence joins TRBV6-4 and TRBJ2-3; D ambiguous. This receptor was identified in a person aged 18 to 35 with COVID-19, enrolled during active disease. The chain's CDR3 is CASSAESSADTQYF. In nucleotides, the CDR3 is TGTGCCAGCAGTGCTGAGTCCTCTGCGGATACGCAGTATTTT.